This entry concerns a single T cell receptor beta chain. Its antigen is still unknown. The sample originates from a study of cytomegalovirus exposure and HLA in healthy donors. In the study overall: The roughly 120 million unique TCR beta sequences, from about 170 million T cells, were found by an earlier analysis. Study-level findings and limits: In a later analysis, specific HLA alleles were associated with 15,000 to 20,000 TCR beta sequences at a 0.05 false discovery rate. For most TCR beta V segments, an earlier analysis put the productive rate at about 87% or about 30% of the time.

The PCR used 60 Vbeta and 13 Jbeta primers. Produced via immunoSEQ multiplex PCR; TCRdb's table is partial and in-frame only. The sample has around 120,000 clones, around 67% seen once; the top ten hold around 4.5%. The CDR3 spans 14 residues. Germline-derived CDR1 and CDR2 are LNHDA and SQIVND (reference sequence). V trimming: 7 bases; J trimming: 0 bases; junction bases outside the gene matches: 4. The sample comprised PBMCs. This chain uses TRBV19 with TRBJ2-3, with 7 bases identical to TRBD2. The TCR comes from a woman in her forties in good health and CMV-seronegative. This CDR3 is CASTGTTSTDTQYF. The DNA of the CDR3 is TGTGCCAGTACCGGGACTACTAGCACAGATACGCAGTATTTT.